These 2 T cell receptor beta chains originate from one sample sequenced in a study of cytomegalovirus exposure and HLA in healthy donors. The primer mix had 60 Vbeta and 13 Jbeta primers. Method: immunoSEQ multiplex PCR; TCRdb's copy keeps in-frame clones and lacks some. The sample carries over 150,000 clones, 84% recorded once. Sequenced: PBMCs. Receptor source: a boy aged 2-9 years in good health and CMV-seronegative.

The V call is TRBV10-1, the J call TRBJ2-5; D is perhaps TRBD2 (5 bases). V was cut by 5 bases and J by 10 bases, with 14 bases left in between. Germline V gene data show CDR1 as WNHNN and CDR2 as SYGVQD (reference sequence). This CDR3 contains 12 residues. The CDR3 DNA reads TGCGCCAGCAGTACGGACTGGACTCACCAGTACTTC. As protein: CASSTDWTHQYF.

J is TRBJ2-6 and V is TRBV25-1, with 8 bases lining up with TRBD1. Germline V gene lookup returns CDR1 MGHDK and CDR2 SYGVNS. V was pared by 4 bases and J by 2 bases, with 1 base of the junction left unmatched. The CDR3 spans 15 residues. DNA for the CDR3: TGTGCCAGCAGTGCAGGGGGCGCTGGGGCCAACGTCCTGACTTTC. Translated, it gives CASSAGGAGANVLTF.